The source of this T cell receptor beta chain is a study of blood T cells in healthy people across ages. Findings and limits, study-wide: Possibly confounding the expanded clonotype changes was the fact that donor CMV status was unknown.

A second PCR of 7 to 11 cycles used a sample-barcoded 5' primer and a J-beta primer mix. Every cDNA molecule carried a tag from a template-switch adaptor bearing 12 random nucleotides. Each CDR3 protein is one row after TCRdb ran MiXCR on the 5' RACE reads. The sample has around 1.7 million distinct CDR3 sequences; 28% are singletons. Concerning this clonotype: What it binds is not known. At one boundary the junction diverges from the germline segment, which might be a read error.

The sequencing sample was made of blood. This sequence was found in a woman in her 30s in good health.

The DNA of the CDR3 is TGCGCCAGCAGCCAAGACCCCAGGGAACCCAATCAGTCCCAGCATTTT. Translated: CASSQDPREPNQSQHF. The V gene is TRBV4-1, the J gene TRBJ1-5, with D perhaps TRBD1 (5 bases). In germline, CDR1 is MGHRA, CDR2 YSYEKL. The CDR3 loop spans 16 amino acids.